This T cell receptor beta chain was recovered during a study of blood T cell repertoires in COVID-19. Study details: Acute-phase and convalescent COVID-19 samples originated in the United States, Italy and Spain. The analysed material was cDNA or gDNA that came from T cells, B-cell-depleted T cells, or PBMCs.

In the original processing: Reference gene primers were amplified, and this amplification served to estimate nucleated cell counts. Only in-frame clones appear in the TCRdb table, and some are missing; sequencing was by immunoSEQ multiplex PCR. V and J calls and clone size follow that table, whereas D and trimming were derived from the DNA. In the table there are 250,000 to 300,000 clones, roughly 80% of which are singletons. There are 16 residues in the CDR3. V lost 0 bases, J lost 0 bases, and 10 bases lay in between. From germline, CDR1 is SGHTS and CDR2 YDEGEE. The chain uses TRBV5-8 and TRBJ2-1; D gene ambiguous. The specimen was peripheral blood. The sequence came from a man in his sixties who had recovered from COVID-19. CDR3 in DNA: TGTGCCAGCAGCTTGGTGGTCTTTAGCTCCTACAATGAGCAGTTCTTC. Its protein product is CASSLVVFSSYNEQFF.